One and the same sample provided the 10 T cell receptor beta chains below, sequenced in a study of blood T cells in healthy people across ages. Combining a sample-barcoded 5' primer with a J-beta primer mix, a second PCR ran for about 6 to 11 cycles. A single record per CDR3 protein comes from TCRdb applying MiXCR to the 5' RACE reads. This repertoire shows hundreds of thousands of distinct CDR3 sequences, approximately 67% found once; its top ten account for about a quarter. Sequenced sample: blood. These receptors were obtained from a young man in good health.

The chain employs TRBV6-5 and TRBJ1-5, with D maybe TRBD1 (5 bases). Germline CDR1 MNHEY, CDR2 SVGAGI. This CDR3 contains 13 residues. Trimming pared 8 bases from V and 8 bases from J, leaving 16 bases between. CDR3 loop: CASGRQRAEPQHF. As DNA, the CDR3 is TGTGCCAGCGGAAGACAGAGGGCCGAGCCCCAGCATTTT.

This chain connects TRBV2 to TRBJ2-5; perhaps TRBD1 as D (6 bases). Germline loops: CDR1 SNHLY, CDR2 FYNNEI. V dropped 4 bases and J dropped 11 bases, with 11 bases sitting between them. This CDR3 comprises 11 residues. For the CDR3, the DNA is TGTGCCAGCAGTGTGAGGCAGGGGCAGTACTTC. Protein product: CASSVRQGQYF.

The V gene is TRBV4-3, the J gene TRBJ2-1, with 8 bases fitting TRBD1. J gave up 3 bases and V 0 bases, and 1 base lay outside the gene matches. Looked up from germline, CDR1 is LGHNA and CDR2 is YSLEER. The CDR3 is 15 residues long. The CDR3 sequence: CASSQDRGLYNEQFF. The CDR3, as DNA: TGCGCCAGCAGCCAAGACAGGGGGCTCTACAATGAGCAGTTCTTC.

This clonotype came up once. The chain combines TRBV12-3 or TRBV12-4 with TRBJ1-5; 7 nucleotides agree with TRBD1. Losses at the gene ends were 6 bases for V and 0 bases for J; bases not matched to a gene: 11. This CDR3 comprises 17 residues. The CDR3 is CASSLGQLIYSNQPQHF. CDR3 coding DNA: TGTGCCAGCAGCCTGGGACAGCTAATATATAGCAATCAGCCCCAGCATTTT.

CDR3 region: CASSYTPVAGGEQFF. The CDR3 DNA sequence: TGTGCCAGCAGTTATACCCCGGTAGCCGGGGGCGAGCAGTTCTTC. The V call is TRBV6-2 or TRBV6-3, the J call TRBJ2-1; D is possibly TRBD1 or TRBD2 (6 bases each). The CDR3 runs to 15 residues. Germline V lookup: CDR1 MNHEY, CDR2 SVGEGT. V was trimmed by 3 bases and J by 10 bases, leaving 19 bases between them.

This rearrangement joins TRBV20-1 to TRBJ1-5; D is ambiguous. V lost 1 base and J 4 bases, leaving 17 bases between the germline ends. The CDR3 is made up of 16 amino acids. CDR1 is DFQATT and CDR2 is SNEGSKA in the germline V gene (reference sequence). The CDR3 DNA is TGCAGTGCTAGAGCATTGGATGGACCGCTAAATCAGCCCCAGCATTTT. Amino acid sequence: CSARALDGPLNQPQHF.

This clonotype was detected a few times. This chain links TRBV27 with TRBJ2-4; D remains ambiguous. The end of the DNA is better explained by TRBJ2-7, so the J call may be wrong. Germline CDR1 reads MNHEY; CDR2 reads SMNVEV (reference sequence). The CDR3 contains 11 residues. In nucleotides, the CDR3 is TGTGCCAGCACGTACGGCCACGAGCAGTACTTC. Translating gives CASTYGHEQYF.

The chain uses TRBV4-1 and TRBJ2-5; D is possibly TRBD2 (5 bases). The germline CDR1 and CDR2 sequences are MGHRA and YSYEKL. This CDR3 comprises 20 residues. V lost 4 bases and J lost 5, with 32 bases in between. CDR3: CASSRWYTGSREANMETQYF. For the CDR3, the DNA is TGCGCCAGCAGCCGTTGGTACACGGGATCGAGGGAAGCCAATATGGAGACCCAGTACTTC.

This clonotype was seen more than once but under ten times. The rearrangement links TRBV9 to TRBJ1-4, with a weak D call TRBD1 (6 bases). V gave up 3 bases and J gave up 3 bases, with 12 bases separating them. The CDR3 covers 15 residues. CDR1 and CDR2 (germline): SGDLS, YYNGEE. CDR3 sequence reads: CASSAGGKANEKLFF. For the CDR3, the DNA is TGTGCCAGCAGCGCGGGGGGCAAGGCTAATGAAAAACTGTTTTTT.

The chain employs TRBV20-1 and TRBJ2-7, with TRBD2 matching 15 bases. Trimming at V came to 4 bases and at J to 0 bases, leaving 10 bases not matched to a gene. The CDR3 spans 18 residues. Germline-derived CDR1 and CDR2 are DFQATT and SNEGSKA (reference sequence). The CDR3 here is CSAKVRTSGGAYSYEQYF. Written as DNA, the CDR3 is TGCAGTGCTAAAGTCAGGACTAGCGGGGGGGCCTACTCCTACGAGCAGTACTTC.